These T cell receptor beta chains were read from a single sample in a study of blood T cells in healthy people across ages. In TCRdb, the 5' RACE reads were re-called with MiXCR into one record per CDR3 protein. The sample carries 1.5 million to 1.8 million distinct CDR3 sequences, approximately 43% recorded once. Sequenced sample: blood. The source is a woman between 18 and 29 years old in good health. Both conserved end residues are part of each CDR3. The order of the fields is D gene, clone size, V gene, J gene, CDR3 protein, CDR3 DNA. A D gene is named only where the DNA matches it firmly. The size of a clone is reported for some rows only, either as once, few or many, or as a class for expanded clones.

-	few	TRBV20-1	TRBJ2-5	CSARLTGETQYF	TGCAGTGCCCGACTAACGGGAGAGACCCAGTACTTC
TRBD2	-	TRBV7-2	TRBJ2-1	CASSSLAGGRRTEQFF	TGTGCCAGCAGCTCACTAGCGGGGGGGCGTAGAACTGAGCAGTTCTTC
-	few	TRBV11-2	TRBJ2-7	CASSAWGEQYF	TGTGCCAGCAGCGCTTGGGGCGAGCAGTACTTC
-	-	TRBV12-3/TRBV12-4	TRBJ2-2	CASREGQPNTGELFF	TGTGCCAGCAGAGAGGGACAACCGAACACCGGGGAGCTGTTTTTT
-	few	TRBV6-5	TRBJ2-1	CASGNEYNEQFF	TGTGCCAGCGGGAATGAGTACAATGAGCAGTTCTTC
TRBD1	few	TRBV7-9	TRBJ2-7	CASSSNKWDRGHTYEQYF	TGTGCCAGCAGCTCGAATAAGTGGGACAGGGGACATACCTACGAGCAGTACTTC
-	-	TRBV12-3/TRBV12-4	TRBJ2-3	CASASSRTQYF	TGTGCCAGCGCGAGTTCCCGGACGCAGTATTTT
-	-	TRBV3-1	TRBJ2-2	CASSKGPVNTGELFF	TGTGCCAGCAGCAAAGGACCGGTGAACACCGGGGAGCTGTTTTTT
TRBD2	few	TRBV27	TRBJ2-3	CASSFVSPRGSADTQYF	TGTGCCAGCAGTTTCGTCTCTCCGCGCGGGAGCGCAGATACGCAGTATTTT
-	-	TRBV25-1	TRBJ1-6	CASSGSIRDSPLHF	TGTGCCAGCAGTGGGTCGATTCGGGATTCACCCCTCCACTTT
TRBD1	few	TRBV4-3	TRBJ1-4	CASSPKRRDRGIATNEKLFF	TGCGCCAGCAGCCCGAAGAGGCGGGACAGGGGTATTGCAACTAATGAAAAACTGTTTTTT
TRBD2	-	TRBV12-3/TRBV12-4	TRBJ2-7	CASSFRLAGGSYNEQYF	TGTGCCAGCAGTTTTCGGCTAGCGGGAGGCTCCTACAATGAGCAGTACTTC
-	few	TRBV27	TRBJ1-2	CASSPTLRGYGYTF	TGTGCCAGCAGTCCCACGCTCAGGGGCTATGGCTACACCTTC
TRBD1	-	TRBV6-2/TRBV6-3	TRBJ1-1	CASSTTGQGARNTEAFF	TGTGCCAGCAGTACCACAGGACAGGGCGCGCGGAACACTGAAGCTTTCTTT
-	few	TRBV4-3	TRBJ2-3	CASSQRKDGYSTDTQYF	TGCGCCAGCAGCCAGAGAAAGGACGGATACAGCACAGATACGCAGTATTTT
TRBD2	-	TRBV20-1	TRBJ2-3	CSARATSGRADTQYF	TGCAGTGCTAGAGCGACTAGCGGGAGAGCAGATACGCAGTATTTT
TRBD1	many	TRBV29-1	TRBJ1-5	CSVASGTGLHQPQHF	TGCAGCGTAGCTTCCGGGACAGGGCTTCATCAGCCCCAGCATTTT
-	many	TRBV3-1	TRBJ2-3	CASSRETDTQYF	TGCGCCAGCAGCCGGGAAACAGATACGCAGTATTTT
-	few	TRBV7-2	TRBJ1-5	CASSRSRYSNQPQHF	TGTGCCAGCAGCAGAAGCCGTTATAGCAATCAGCCCCAGCATTTT
-	-	TRBV28	TRBJ2-6	CASSPGHAGANVLTF	TGTGCCAGCAGTCCGGGACATGCTGGGGCCAACGTCCTGACTTTC
TRBD1	few	TRBV12-3/TRBV12-4	TRBJ2-7	CASSKTGWDEQYF	TGTGCCAGCAGCAAGACAGGGTGGGACGAGCAGTACTTC
-	-	TRBV18	TRBJ1-4	CASSQEKRNEKLFF	TGTGCCAGCTCACAAGAGAAGCGGAATGAAAAACTGTTTTTT
-	-	TRBV12-3/TRBV12-4	TRBJ1-6	CASSFGSSPLHF	TGTGCCAGCAGTTTTGGAAGCTCACCCCTCCACTTT
-	-	TRBV7-9	TRBJ2-1	CASTMLNPGHLNEQFF	TGTGCCAGCACGATGCTGAATCCGGGACACCTCAATGAGCAGTTCTTC